This T cell receptor beta chain was sequenced in a study of Graves' ophthalmopathy and Graves' hyperthyroidism. From fresh peripheral blood, around 9.3 ml in volume, the PBMCs were obtained. TCR beta CDR3 amplification used RNA transcripts. The authors performed first-round RT-PCR with HTBI primers and then a second-round multiplex PCR. TCRdb re-called the multiplex PCR reads through MiXCR, storing one row per CDR3 protein. The sample carries hundreds of thousands of distinct CDR3 sequences, just over 40% recorded once. This clonotype was seen many times. V dropped 6 bases and J dropped 2; count of bases not matched to a gene: 8. The CDR3 totals 14 residues. Germline V CDR1 and CDR2: DFQATT, SNEGSKA (reference sequence).

This TCR was recovered from an adult man with Graves' ophthalmopathy. The V gene is TRBV20-1, the J gene TRBJ2-7; TRBD2 matches 9 bases. The sequenced material came from peripheral blood. This chain's CDR3 is CSAREGWGAYEQYF. CDR3 DNA sequence: TGCAGTGCGCGGGAGGGGTGGGGGGCCTACGAGCAGTACTTC.